This section outlines one T cell receptor (beta chain) sequence together with its context. In its sample, this clone was seen a few times. Its antigen is unknown. No base-level quality is on record; no much larger clone is a single base apart. Compared with germline, V lacks 11 bases and J lacks 4 bases; bases without a gene match: 9. Reading from cysteine to phenylalanine, the CDR3 counts 14 amino acids. Here the CDR3 DNA is all that survives: 42 bases in frame from base 1. The germline V gene specifies MNHNS as CDR1 and SASEGT as CDR2. This record comes from a study of cytomegalovirus exposure and HLA in healthy donors (dated by TCRdb to about 2017). The study in broad terms: According to an earlier analysis of around 600 of the donors, roughly 180 million T cells yielded 95 million to 140 million unique TCR beta sequences and approximately 300 Gb of sequence data. Besides the first cohort of 550 to 750 subjects, a separate validation cohort made up of over 100 different subjects was used. The study profiled the T cell repertoires of 666 subjects by immunosequencing and related them to cytomegalovirus serostatus. A later analysis re-analyzed previously published TCR beta repertoires from about 730 donors and added high-resolution HLA genotyping to study TCR occurrence patterns. The later analysis used no new phenotypic data to find candidate immune exposures, relying instead on TCR beta sequences and their occurrence across donors. A later genetic analysis used genome-wide SNP genotypes for about 60% of the roughly 670 donors, treating that subset as a discovery cohort. Alongside the repertoire data, information on donor age, sex, ethnicity and CMV serostatus was compiled. All discovery cohort repertoires had been generated using a single sequencing platform. The aim of the study was to test whether cataloging public T cell receptors could identify signatures of past pathogen exposure. To predict cytomegalovirus infection status, the study brought together high-throughput TCR immunosequencing, statistical association of individual TCRs with disease status, and machine learning. Across around 400 genotyped donors of the cohort, an average of roughly 200,000 unique TCR beta nucleotide sequences per donor were sequenced, and roughly 18% of those sequences were non-productive. HLA typing covered class I and class II loci at four-digit resolution. Several DR-DQ haplotypes were handled as single units for association and clustering because linkage in the cohort was strong. The number of donors typed differed by locus, with 629-630 for A, B, C, DRB1 and DQB1, over 500 for DQA1, nearly 610 for DPA1, and around 450 for DPB1. An earlier analysis of approximately 500 of the donors applied high-throughput TCR beta sequencing to assess whether each TCR beta V gene segment acted as functional or pseudogenic. An early release that covered approximately 600 HLA-typed donors contained about 290 gigabases of sequencing data and tens of millions of unique TCR sequences. Of the 300 to 450 genotyped donors, roughly 76% were placed in the genetic ancestry cluster associated with self-reported Caucasian donors.

Findings and caveats that apply to the study as a whole: A few of the identified cytomegalovirus-associated TCR beta chains were confirmed in vitro to be specific for cytomegalovirus antigens. A later analysis found that TCR association rates varied across HLA loci, with DRB1 alleles showing the most associated TCRs and HLA-C alleles the fewest. The study listed 150 to 200 TCR beta chains as associated with cytomegalovirus. The sequencing pipeline was judged likely to have produced a cluster of highly shared sequence variants as a technical artifact. Roughly uniform sequencing depth across donors was assumed in presence/absence analyses, although this assumption may not hold. A further reported finding was that TCR beta sequences accurately predicted the HLA-A and HLA-B alleles for most subjects in the first cohort. Because counts were too low, roughly 17 rarely observed V segments, including chromosome 9 orphons, were left out of the earlier analysis of 500 to 650 of the donors. Linkage disequilibrium might explain the correlated functional status among segregating V segments, but an unknown experimental factor could not be excluded. Because the 87-base-pair reads could not distinguish some IMGT-functional V segments, including TRBV6-2 and TRBV6-3, those segments were excluded. According to the authors, the approach could potentially be generalized to other disease states and immunological phenotypes. According to a later analysis, parvovirus B19, influenza, CMV and Epstein-Barr virus appeared linked to several top co-occurrence clusters. HLA typing was unavailable for some donors at each locus, so association tests used only the typed subset. An association between a missense DCLRE1C variant and V-gene and J-gene trimming of TCR beta chains was found in a later genetic analysis and replicated in an independent cohort. In a later analysis, HLA-associated TCR beta chains showed more clonal expansion and lower generation probabilities than non-associated chains that were equally common. A later analysis found that most CMV-associated TCR beta chains appeared HLA-restricted, with HLA associations seemingly driven largely by CMV exposure. Cytomegalovirus status was reported to be diagnosed by the classifier with high specificity and sensitivity in both the original and validation cohorts. When HLA alleles, especially DR and DQ, strongly co-occurred, attributing TCR associations to individual alleles was difficult. Across donors, most TCR sequences were observed very rarely, whereas some public TCRs were present in many individuals. In a later analysis, 16,951 TCR beta sequences were associated with specific HLA alleles at a false discovery rate of 0.05. Only TCR beta chains were sequenced in this cohort, and the absence of alpha or paired-chain data limited detectable features. In an earlier analysis of 587 of the donors, most TCR beta V segments appeared in productive rearrangements about 87% or about 30% of the time, broadly matching IMGT annotations. Immune exposure information for the cohort was limited to CMV serostatus. In a later genetic analysis, fewer N-insertions in productive TCRs were reported among donors in an Asian-associated ancestry cluster than the roughly 640-donor mean.

The cohort was made up of under 800 healthy bone marrow donors. Cohort members were all nominally healthy when sampled, although unrecorded immune exposures were likely present. The donor was CMV seronegative and belonged to the group of 320 or so seronegative cohort members. Each donor provided a peripheral blood sample, and peripheral blood mononuclear cells were used for TCR beta sequencing. The Qiagen DNeasy Blood Extraction Kit was used to extract genomic DNA from the blood cell samples. Receptor libraries were prepared by the immunoSEQ multiplex PCR assay. A mixture of 60 forward primers for TCR Vbeta segments and 13 reverse primers for TCR Jbeta segments was used in the multiplex PCR. The CDR3 region of rearranged TCR beta genes was amplified from genomic DNA with a multiplex PCR assay. Amplified TCR beta libraries were sequenced as 87-base-pair reads on the Illumina HiSeq System. Per the original workflow: A later analysis counted some 80 million unique TCR beta chains across the 666 repertoires, and around 9.9 million of these chains were shared by at least two donors. Raw reads were error-corrected and collapsed into unique sequences by a nearest-neighbor algorithm in which closely related sequences were merged to remove PCR and sequencing errors. Alignment of CDR3 sequences to IMGT reference sequences was used to assign V, D and J gene segments. Each retained sequence needed at least a six-nucleotide match to both a V gene segment and a J gene segment. A rearrangement was called productive if the CDR3 had no stop codons and remained in frame with V and J, and every other rearrangement was called non-productive. CDR3 was defined by IMGT convention, running from the second conserved V-encoded cysteine to the conserved J-encoded phenylalanine. Sequences without an unambiguous match to a single V gene segment were excluded from the earlier analysis of 587 of the donors. In an earlier analysis of 587 of the donors, a V segment was called functional when productive rearrangements were above 56.7%, and segregating when the standard deviation between donors exceeded 5%. A statistical classification framework was developed to diagnose cytomegalovirus status using the catalog of TCR beta chain sequences. In a later analysis, TCR nucleotide sequences were compared against IMGT/GENE-DB human TR gene sequences so that V and J genes could be assigned. The TCRdist pipeline was used in a later analysis to assign CDR3 sequences and most-parsimonious VDJ recombination scenarios. In a later analysis, each TCR beta chain was defined by its CDR3 amino acid sequence together with its V-gene family, and reads without a unique V-gene family were excluded. To address suspected cross-contamination and a sequencing artifact, a later analysis removed 450 to 700 highly shared, low-generation-probability nucleotide sequences. In a later analysis, a clonal expansion index for each public chain was calculated from normalized within-repertoire ranks of inferred template counts. In a later analysis, generation probabilities were computed using a VDJ recombination model fitted to out-of-frame rearrangements, and the results were checked against IGoR. A later analysis scored TCR-TCR, TCR-HLA and TCR-CMV co-occurrence with hypergeometric tests, applying a repertoire-size bias correction to TCR pairs. To estimate false discovery rates, a later analysis permuted the HLA or CMV assignments 20 times. A later analysis grouped co-occurring TCRs with DBSCAN, adding TCRdist sequence similarity when clustering within HLA-allele-positive subsets. Co-occurrence clustering excluded repertoires with fewer than 30,000 or more than 120,000 public chains, plus five with anomalous nucleotide sharing. TCRdb holds this immuneACCESS table with in-frame rearrangements only. Some clones are missing; in checked studies, unresolved V genes explain under half, and the rest has no known cause. V and J calls and clone size follow that table, whereas D and trimming were derived from the DNA. In all, the sample holds 77,000 or so clones, and about 80% of those were seen once. The ten largest account for 7% to 8.5% of the sample.

The TCR comes from a woman between 40 and 50 years old in good health and CMV-seronegative. Sample: PBMCs. This chain is built from TRBV6-1 and TRBJ1-1, with 11 bases aligning to TRBD1. The bases are TGTGCCGTCCACCCGGGACAGGGGGGCACTGAAGCTTTCTTT. Translated, it reads CAVHPGQGGTEAFF.